This entry is about one TCR beta chain. This record comes from a study of long-term antiretroviral therapy in people with HIV. A v3.0 immunoSEQ assay was performed at survey level. Clones were sequenced by immunoSEQ multiplex PCR, and TCRdb holds only the in-frame ones, with some missing. The repertoire consists of 33,000 or so clones, with 95% to 98% occurring once and the leading ten covering approximately 2%. The starting material was unsorted PBMCs, obtained 7.6 years after starting antiretroviral therapy. The receptor comes from a man aged 25-45 years with HIV.

Written as DNA, the CDR3 is TGTGCCAGCAGCATGGGGACTACCGACGGAGAGACCCAGTACTTC. Translated, it gives CASSMGTTDGETQYF. The chain is built from TRBV7-8 and TRBJ2-5; TRBD2 agrees at 7 bases. The length of the CDR3 is 15 residues. J gave up 4 bases and V 5 bases, and 10 bases lay outside the gene matches. The V gene's germline CDR1 is SGHVS and CDR2 FQNEAQ.